This TCR beta chain was recorded in a study of blood T cell repertoires in COVID-19. Study as a whole: T cells, B-cell-depleted T cells, or PBMCs provided the cDNA or gDNA that served as material.

During active infection, Seattle patients enrolled and were then monitored through disease. Authors' processing steps: Cell counts per sample came from amplifying reference gene primers. Sequenced by immunoSEQ multiplex PCR; TCRdb stores in-frame clones only, minus some. V and J calls and clone size are as listed in that table; D and trimming were resolved from the DNA. The sample includes about 350,000 clones, roughly nine tenths of them seen just once. A remark on this clone: This sample includes further DNA sequences coding for the same CDR3.

V was pared by 2 bases and J by 3 bases, with 2 bases of the junction left unmatched. Germline V gene data show CDR1 as KGHSH and CDR2 as LQKENI. The CDR3 contains 14 residues. V is TRBV18 and J is TRBJ1-1, with 8 bases aligning to TRBD1. This receptor was obtained from a woman between 55 and 75 years old with COVID-19, enrolled during active disease. The specimen was peripheral blood. CDR3 DNA: TGTGCCAGCTCACCAGGACAGGGACACACTGAAGCTTTCTTT. It specifies CASSPGQGHTEAFF.